One sample yielded the 32 T cell receptor beta chains listed below, sequenced in a study of identical twins. TCRdb used MiXCR to reprocess the 5' RACE reads, holding one entry per CDR3 protein. The data show about 690,000 distinct CDR3 sequences, with around 6.1% seen just once and under 2% held by the top ten. Sample: naive T cells sorted from blood. The receptors derive from a man aged 18 to 30 in good health.

This clonotype showed up many times. CDR3 bases: TGTGCCAACGGGGCCGGGACCTCCTCTGGGGCCAACGTCCTGACTTTC. Translating gives CANGAGTSSGANVLTF. The rearrangement joins TRBV10-3 to TRBJ2-6; D is possibly TRBD1 or TRBD2 (5 bases each). The germline V gene has CDR1 ENHRY and CDR2 SYGVKD. Trimming left V 10 bases short and J 0 bases short, with 16 bases between. This CDR3 comprises 16 residues.

This clonotype showed up many times. An end of the junction differs from the germline gene, which may be a read error. The chain employs TRBV5-1 and TRBJ2-1; TRBD2 agrees at 14 bases. CDR3 length: 15 residues. Looked up from germline, CDR1 is SGHRS and CDR2 is YFSETQ. The chain's CDR3 is CASSSGLAGDNEQFF. CDR3 DNA sequence: TGTGCCAGCAGCTCGGGACTAGCGGGAGACAATGAGCAGTTCTTC.

This clonotype was counted many times. This chain links TRBV20-1 with TRBJ2-1; 12 bases are a match to TRBD2. V was pared by 0 bases and J by 5 bases, with 8 bases of the junction left unmatched. CDR1 and CDR2 (germline): DFQATT, SNEGSKA (reference sequence). The CDR3 length is 17 residues. CDR3 sequence reads: CSARDPRLAGGDNEQFF. CDR3 sequence (DNA): TGCAGTGCTAGAGACCCCCGGCTAGCGGGAGGGGACAATGAGCAGTTCTTC.

This clonotype was counted only a few times. The chain is built from TRBV11-2 and TRBJ2-1; either TRBD1 or TRBD2 may supply D (5 bases each). The CDR3 runs 15 residues. Germline V CDR1 and CDR2: SGHAT, FQNNGV. V dropped 3 bases and J dropped 5 bases, with 14 bases sitting between them. CDR3 bases: TGTGCCAGCAGCTTGCTCCGGGACCACAACAATGAGCAGTTCTTC. This translates into CASSLLRDHNNEQFF.

This clonotype was picked up many times. The V call is TRBV20-1, the J call TRBJ2-1; D gene uncertain. The CDR3 has 15 residues. The V end was cut by 3 bases, the J end by 4 bases, with 16 bases between. Germline CDR1 is DFQATT and CDR2 is SNEGSKA (reference sequence). The CDR3 here is CSASPAEEYYNEQFF. In nucleotides, the CDR3 is TGCAGTGCTAGCCCTGCCGAGGAATATTACAATGAGCAGTTCTTC.

In this sample, this clonotype turned up a few times. The V gene is TRBV7-2, the J gene TRBJ1-5; D unclear. This CDR3 has 12 residues. Looked up from germline, CDR1 is SGHTA and CDR2 is FQGNSA. V lost 2 bases, J lost 7 bases, and 6 bases lay in between. The CDR3 sequence: CASSLPDQPQHF. CDR3 coding DNA: TGTGCCAGCAGCTTACCAGACCAGCCCCAGCATTTT.

This clonotype has at least ten counts. The chain combines TRBV11-3 with TRBJ2-1; TRBD1 agrees at 7 bases. After removal of 2 bases from V and 5 bases from J, the junction contained 6 bases not matched to a gene. CDR1 and CDR2 from the germline V gene are SGHNT and YENEEA. The CDR3 length is 15 residues. CDR3 nucleotides: TGTGCCAGCAGCTTAACCCCTACAGGGGACAATGAGCAGTTCTTC. Translation gives CASSLTPTGDNEQFF.

The chain has TRBV24-1 and TRBJ2-5; D is uncertain. V lost 0 bases and J 0 bases, leaving 7 bases between the germline ends. CDR3 length equals 15 residues. Germline V gives CDR1 KGHDR, CDR2 SFDVKD. The CDR3 coding sequence is TGTGCCACCAGTGATTTGCGCCAGGACCAAGAGACCCAGTACTTC. It is translated as CATSDLRQDQETQYF.

Worth noting for this clonotype: A read error is possible here, since a much larger clone lies one base away. The rearrangement joins TRBV6-2 or TRBV6-3 to TRBJ2-2; TRBD2 might be the D (6 bases). Germline lookup yields CDR1 MNHEY and CDR2 SVGEGT. This CDR3 has 16 residues. The CDR3 bases are TGTGCCAGCAGTTACTCGACGCCAGGGAACACCGGGGAGGTGTTTTTT. Its translation: CASSYSTPGNTGEVFF.

This clonotype was counted many times. V gene TRBV18 combines with J gene TRBJ2-7, with D possibly being TRBD1 (6 bases). Trimming pared 0 bases from V and 2 bases from J, leaving 11 bases between. Per the germline V gene, CDR1 is KGHSH and CDR2 is LQKENI. The CDR3 covers 15 residues. The CDR3 loop is CASSPPQGTPYEQYF. CDR3 sequence (DNA): TGTGCCAGCTCACCACCCCAGGGGACCCCCTACGAGCAGTACTTC.

This clonotype was found many times. The chain is built from TRBV7-2 and TRBJ1-6; D is unresolved. CDR1 SGHTA and CDR2 FQGNSA come from the germline V gene. The CDR3 loop spans 12 amino acids. Trimming removed 2 bases at V and 14 bases at J, with 10 bases between. CDR3 in amino acids: CASSLWSGTLHF. CDR3 in DNA: TGTGCCAGCAGCTTATGGTCGGGAACCCTCCACTTT. The full variable domain, its missing parts supplied by reference TRBV7-2 and TRBJ1-6, is GAGVSQSPSNKVTEKGKDVELRCDPISGHTALYWYRQSLGQGLEFLIYFQGNSAPDKSGLPSDRFSAERTGGSVSTLTIQRTQQEDSAVYLCASSLWSGTLHFGNGTRLTVT.

V gene TRBV15 combines with J gene TRBJ2-5; D may be TRBD2 (5 bases). CDR3 size: 10 residues. The germline CDR1 and CDR2 sequences are LNHNV and YYDKDF (reference sequence). Deletions cut 8 bases from V and 9 bases from J, with 10 bases between. CDR3 nucleotide sequence: TGTGCCACCGGCGCGGGTCCCCAGTACTTC. This gives the protein CATGAGPQYF.

The chain has TRBV7-2 and TRBJ2-7, with 8 bases fitting TRBD2. V lost 5 bases and J lost 3; bases outside the gene matches: 9. Germline values: CDR1 SGHTA, CDR2 FQGNSA. The CDR3 totals 15 residues. CDR3 nucleotides: TGTGCCAGCAGCGACACCGGGACTAGGATCTACGAGCAGTACTTC. Translating it yields CASSDTGTRIYEQYF.

This chain joins TRBV21-1 and TRBJ2-5; TRBD1 is the table's D call and was not checked against the DNA. TRBV21-1 is reported as a pseudogene. There are 14 residues in the CDR3. Written as DNA, the CDR3 is TGTGCCAGCGGATCGGGATCGGAGGAAGAGACCCAGTACTTC. Protein product: CASGSGSEEETQYF.

Note on this clonotype: One end of the junction does not line up with germline, which may come from a read error. Written as DNA, the CDR3 is TGTGCCAGCAACCAAGATCTTGTTAGCGGGTACCAAGAGACCCAGTACTTC. This encodes CASNQDLVSGYQETQYF. This sequence joins TRBV3-1 and TRBJ2-5, with 7 bases aligning to TRBD2. CDR1 is LGHDT, CDR2 YNNKEL, per germline (reference sequence). The length of the CDR3 is 17 residues.

This clonotype occurred a few times. The chain uses TRBV19 and TRBJ1-1; no clear D gene. Trimming left V 2 bases short and J 4 bases short, with 14 bases between. Germline V gene lookup returns CDR1 LNHDA and CDR2 SQIVND (reference sequence). The CDR3 spans 15 residues. The CDR3 nucleotides read TGTGCCAGTAGTATATCGGCCTCCCAGCTCACTGAAGCTTTCTTT. Translation gives CASSISASQLTEAFF. The full variable domain, its missing parts supplied by reference TRBV19 and TRBJ1-1, is DGGITQSPKYLFRKEGQNVTLSCEQNLNHDAMYWYRQDPGQGLRLIYYSQIVNDFQKGDIAEGYSVSREKKESFPLTVTSAQKNPTAFYLCASSISASQLTEAFFGQGTRLTVV.

The CDR3 DNA reads TGTGCCACGACAGGGAGCACCGGGGAGCTGTTTTTT. Translated: CATTGSTGELFF. The rearrangement uses TRBV6-2 or TRBV6-3 and TRBJ2-2; 7 bases line up with TRBD1. V gave up 10 bases and J gave up 4 bases; unmatched junction bases: 3. This CDR3 has 12 residues. Germline V gives CDR1 MNHEY, CDR2 SVGEGT.

V usage is TRBV5-1 and J usage is TRBJ2-7; D is perhaps TRBD2 (6 bases). The germline V gene has CDR1 SGHRS and CDR2 YFSETQ. This CDR3 spans 16 amino acids. V lost 3 bases, J lost 6 bases, and 22 bases lay in between. The CDR3 DNA sequence: TGCGCCAGCAGCTCGGGACTGCTCGAGGACTCGGTCGAGCAGTACGTC. It is translated as CASSSGLLEDSVEQYV.

This clonotype was seen ten or more times. The rearrangement links TRBV6-4 to TRBJ2-1; possibly TRBD2 for D (5 bases). Germline V gene lookup returns CDR1 MRHNA and CDR2 SNTAGT. V dropped 3 bases and J dropped 7 bases, with 13 bases sitting between them. CDR3 size: 14 residues. The CDR3 loop reads CASSEGGSGNEQFF. The CDR3 nucleotides are TGTGCCAGCAGTGAAGGCGGATCGGGGAATGAGCAGTTCTTC.

This clonotype was picked up many times. The chain combines TRBV14 with TRBJ1-1; D is undetermined. Trimming removed 4 bases from V and 6 bases from J, with 21 bases in between. Looked up from germline, CDR1 is SGHDN and CDR2 is FVKESK. The CDR3 contains 16 residues. CDR3 amino acids: CASSPRLTGLTSEAFF. CDR3 DNA: TGTGCCAGCAGCCCCAGACTGACCGGGCTAACCTCTGAAGCTTTCTTT.

This clonotype came up many times. The J gene is TRBJ2-1, the V gene TRBV12-3 or TRBV12-4; D remains ambiguous. This CDR3 comprises 13 residues. Trimming took off 4 bases at V and 5 bases at J, with 9 bases between the two ends. CDR3 DNA sequence: TGTGCCAGCAGTTGGCGAGTTAACAATGAGCAGTTCTTC. Its translation: CASSWRVNNEQFF.

At least ten counts were recorded for this clonotype. This rearrangement joins TRBV7-9 to TRBJ2-2; 8 bases map to TRBD2. J lost 6 bases, V lost 4 bases, and 1 base had no gene match. This CDR3 region has 13 residues. Germline V gene sequence: CDR1 SEHNR, CDR2 FQNEAQ (reference sequence). Here the CDR3 reads CASSWGLAGELFF. The CDR3 nucleotides read TGTGCCAGCAGCTGGGGACTAGCCGGGGAGCTGTTTTTT.

This clonotype was seen ten or more times. V is TRBV12-3 or TRBV12-4 and J is TRBJ1-1; D not certain. The CDR3 totals 14 residues. Trimming pared 2 bases from V and 1 base from J, leaving 8 bases between. In DNA form, the CDR3 reads TGTGCCAGCAGTTTATTTCCAGAGAACACTGAAGCTTTCTTT. This gives the protein CASSLFPENTEAFF.

Many counts were recorded for this clonotype. The chain combines TRBV28 with TRBJ1-5, with D tentatively TRBD1 (6 bases). The CDR3 sequence is 15 residues long. CDR1 and CDR2 (germline): MDHEN, SYDVKM. The V and J ends lost 7 bases and 2 bases respectively, with 15 bases between them. CDR3 DNA sequence: TGTGCCAGCACCCCCAGGGGAGTAGGCAATCAGCCCCAGCATTTT. Its translation is CASTPRGVGNQPQHF.

This clonotype was seen ten or more times. V is TRBV7-9 and J is TRBJ2-2, with D perhaps TRBD1 (6 bases). Germline lookup yields CDR1 SEHNR and CDR2 FQNEAQ (reference sequence). CDR3 length equals 13 residues. V lost 5 bases and J 5 bases, leaving 9 bases between the germline ends. CDR3 nucleotide sequence: TGTGCCAGCAGCCTCGACAGGACCGGGGAGCTGTTTTTT. Residues: CASSLDRTGELFF.

This clonotype was observed at least ten times. J is TRBJ2-2 and V is TRBV24-1; 7 nucleotides line up with TRBD1. V dropped 1 base and J dropped 0; count of bases not matched to a gene: 1. This CDR3 is 16 amino acids long. The germline CDR1 and CDR2 sequences are KGHDR and SFDVKD. The CDR3 protein is CATSDFGTANTGELFF. DNA of the CDR3: TGTGCCACCAGTGATTTCGGGACAGCGAACACCGGGGAGCTGTTTTTT.

This clonotype was seen only a few times. The CDR3 spells CATVPREVGSGNEQFF. The CDR3 nucleotides read TGTGCCACCGTTCCTCGGGAGGTTGGGTCCGGTAATGAGCAGTTCTTC. The V gene is TRBV10-3, the J gene TRBJ2-1; TRBD2 aligns across 7 bases. This CDR3 is built from 16 residues. With V trimmed by 10 bases and J by 7 bases, 19 bases remained unmatched. CDR1 is ENHRY, CDR2 SYGVKD, per germline.

In DNA, the CDR3 is TGTGCCAGCAGTTTAATACTAGCGGGCCCATCGGCCAAAAACATTCAGTACTTC. It encodes CASSLILAGPSAKNIQYF. The chain carries TRBV28 and TRBJ2-4; 9 nucleotides agree with TRBD2. The germline V gene encodes CDR1 MDHEN and CDR2 SYDVKM. Trimming took 2 bases from V and 1 from J; bases not matched to a gene: 9. The CDR3 has 18 amino acids.

This clonotype appeared a few times. The rearrangement links TRBV7-9 to TRBJ2-7; D is possibly TRBD2 (5 bases). The CDR3 has 15 amino acids. From germline, CDR1 is SEHNR and CDR2 FQNEAQ (reference sequence). V was shortened by 5 bases and J by 0 bases, with 14 bases between the two germline ends. The CDR3 protein is CASSPAGPDSYEQYV. The CDR3 nucleotides read TGTGCCAGCAGCCCTGCGGGCCCAGACTCCTACGAGCAGTACGTC.

This clonotype was counted at least ten times. This chain connects TRBV10-1 to TRBJ2-7; 7 bases are a match to TRBD2. This CDR3 has 14 amino acids. V was clipped by 6 bases and J by 3 bases; unmatched bases: 8. Germline-derived CDR1 and CDR2 are WNHNN and SYGVQD (reference sequence). CDR3 sequence: CASRRGGHVYEQYV. CDR3 bases: TGCGCCAGCAGGAGGGGAGGGCATGTCTACGAGCAGTACGTC.

The chain carries TRBV29-1 and TRBJ1-2; possibly TRBD1 for D (5 bases). The ends were cut back, 6 bases at V and 8 bases at J, with 25 bases in the middle. Germline assignment: CDR1 SQVTM and CDR2 ANQGSEA. The CDR3 is 15 residues long. The CDR3 here is CSVTPLGASQVGYTF. The CDR3 DNA follows: TGCAGCGTCACACCCTTAGGGGCGTCTCAGGTCGGCTACACCTTC.

This clonotype was observed a few times. In nucleotides, the CDR3 is TGTGCCAGCTCAGCATTCAGGGAGAGCACTGGGGCCAACGTCCTGACTTTC. It is translated as CASSAFRESTGANVLTF. The chain is built from TRBV18 and TRBJ2-6; D possibly uses TRBD1 or TRBD2 (5 bases each). The germline V gene has CDR1 KGHSH and CDR2 LQKENI. CDR3 length equals 17 residues. V lost 5 bases to trimming and J lost 2 bases, with 16 bases between them.